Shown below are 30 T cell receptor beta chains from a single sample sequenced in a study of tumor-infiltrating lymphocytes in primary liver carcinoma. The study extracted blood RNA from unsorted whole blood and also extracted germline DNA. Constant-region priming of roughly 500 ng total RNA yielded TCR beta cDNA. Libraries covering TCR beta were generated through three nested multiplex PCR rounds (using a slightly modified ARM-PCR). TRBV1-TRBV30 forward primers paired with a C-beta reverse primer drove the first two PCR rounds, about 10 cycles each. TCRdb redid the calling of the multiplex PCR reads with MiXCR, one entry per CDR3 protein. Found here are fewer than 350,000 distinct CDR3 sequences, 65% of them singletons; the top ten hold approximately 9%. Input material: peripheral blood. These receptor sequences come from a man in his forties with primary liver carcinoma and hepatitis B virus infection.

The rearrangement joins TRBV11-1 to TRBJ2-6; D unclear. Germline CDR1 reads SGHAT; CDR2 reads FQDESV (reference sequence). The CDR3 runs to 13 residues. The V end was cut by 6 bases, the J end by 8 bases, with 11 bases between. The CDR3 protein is CASRWAWTNVLTF. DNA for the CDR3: TGTGCCAGCAGGTGGGCTTGGACCAACGTCCTGACTTTC.

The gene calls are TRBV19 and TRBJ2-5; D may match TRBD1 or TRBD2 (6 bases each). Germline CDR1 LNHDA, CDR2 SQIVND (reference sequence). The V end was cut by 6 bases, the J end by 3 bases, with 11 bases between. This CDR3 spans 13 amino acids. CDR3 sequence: CASSPGAEETQYF. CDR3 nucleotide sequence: TGTGCCAGTAGCCCGGGGGCAGAAGAGACCCAGTACTTC.

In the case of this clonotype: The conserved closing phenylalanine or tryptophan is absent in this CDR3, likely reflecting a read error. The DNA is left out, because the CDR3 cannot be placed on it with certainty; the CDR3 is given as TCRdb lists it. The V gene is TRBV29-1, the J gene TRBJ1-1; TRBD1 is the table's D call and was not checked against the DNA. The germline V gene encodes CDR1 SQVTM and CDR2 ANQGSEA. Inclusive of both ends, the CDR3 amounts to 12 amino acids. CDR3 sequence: CSVVQGTTEAFL.

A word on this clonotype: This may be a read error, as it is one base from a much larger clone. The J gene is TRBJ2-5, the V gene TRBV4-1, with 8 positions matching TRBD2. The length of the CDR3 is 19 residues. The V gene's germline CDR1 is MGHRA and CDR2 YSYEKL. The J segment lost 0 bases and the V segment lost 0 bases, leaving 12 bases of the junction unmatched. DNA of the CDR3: TGCGCCAGCAGCCAAGACCCGGGACTAGTGGGTGCCGACCAAGAGACCCAGTACTTC. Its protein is CASSQDPGLVGADQETQYF.

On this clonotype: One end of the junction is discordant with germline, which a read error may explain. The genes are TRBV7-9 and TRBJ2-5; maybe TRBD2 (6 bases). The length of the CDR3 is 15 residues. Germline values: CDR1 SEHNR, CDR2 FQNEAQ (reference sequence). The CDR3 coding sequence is TGTACCAGCAGCCCACTCACGGGAGCCCAAGAGACCCAGTATTTC. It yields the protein CTSSPLTGAQETQYF.

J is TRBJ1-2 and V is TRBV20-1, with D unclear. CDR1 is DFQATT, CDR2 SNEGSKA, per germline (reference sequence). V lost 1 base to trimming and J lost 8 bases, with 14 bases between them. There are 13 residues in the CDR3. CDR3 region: CSARVIVSGGYTF. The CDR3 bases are TGCAGTGCTAGAGTAATAGTATCGGGCGGCTACACCTTC.

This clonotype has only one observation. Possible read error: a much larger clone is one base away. The CDR3 region is CSAGLAELSTDTQYF. As DNA, the CDR3 is TGCAGCGCGGGACTAGCGGAGTTAAGCACAGATACGCAGTATTTT. The rearrangement links TRBV29-1 to TRBJ2-3; 11 bases line up with TRBD2. Losses at the gene ends were 7 bases for V and 0 bases for J; bases not matched to a gene: 6. The CDR3 sequence is 15 residues long. CDR1 and CDR2 from the germline V gene are SQVTM and ANQGSEA.

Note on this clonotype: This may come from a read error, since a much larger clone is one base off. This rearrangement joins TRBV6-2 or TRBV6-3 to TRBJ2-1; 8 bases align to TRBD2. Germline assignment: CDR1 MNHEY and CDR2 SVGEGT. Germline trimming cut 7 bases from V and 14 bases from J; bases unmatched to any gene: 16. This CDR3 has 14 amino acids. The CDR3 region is CASTLGLVAPREFF. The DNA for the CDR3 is TGTGCCAGCACCTTGGGACTAGTGGCTCCACGGGAGTTCTTC.

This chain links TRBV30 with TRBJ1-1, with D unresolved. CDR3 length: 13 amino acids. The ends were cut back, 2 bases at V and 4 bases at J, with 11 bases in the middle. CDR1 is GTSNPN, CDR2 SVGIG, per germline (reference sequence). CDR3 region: CAWSQRWGTEAFF. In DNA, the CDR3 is TGTGCCTGGAGTCAAAGGTGGGGCACTGAAGCTTTCTTT.

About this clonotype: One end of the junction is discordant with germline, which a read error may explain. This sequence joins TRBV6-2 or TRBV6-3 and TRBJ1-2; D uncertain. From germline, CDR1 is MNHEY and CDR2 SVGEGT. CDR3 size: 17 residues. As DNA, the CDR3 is TGTGCCAGCAGTTACTCGCCCATGAGGACGACGAACTATGGCTGCACCTTC. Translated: CASSYSPMRTTNYGCTF.

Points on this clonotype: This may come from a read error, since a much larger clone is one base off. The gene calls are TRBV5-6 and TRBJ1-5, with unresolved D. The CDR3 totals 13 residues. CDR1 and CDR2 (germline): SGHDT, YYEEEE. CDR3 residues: CASSFGPDQPHHF. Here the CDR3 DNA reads TGTGCCAGCAGCTTTGGGCCGGATCAGCCCCACCATTTT.

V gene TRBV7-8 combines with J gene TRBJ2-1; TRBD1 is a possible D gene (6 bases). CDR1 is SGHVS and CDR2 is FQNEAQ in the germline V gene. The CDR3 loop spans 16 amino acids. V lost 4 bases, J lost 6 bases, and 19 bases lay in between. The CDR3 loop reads CASSYCRSGTTNEQFF. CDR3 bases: TGTGCCAGCAGCTATTGTCGGTCTGGGACAACCAATGAGCAGTTCTTC.

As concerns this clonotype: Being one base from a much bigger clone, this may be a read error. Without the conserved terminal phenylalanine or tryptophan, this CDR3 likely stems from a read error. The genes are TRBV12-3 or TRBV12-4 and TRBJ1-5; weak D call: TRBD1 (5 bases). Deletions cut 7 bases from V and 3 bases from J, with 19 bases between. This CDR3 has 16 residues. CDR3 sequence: CASIFRLGGVNQPQHY. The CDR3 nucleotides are TGTGCCAGCATCTTTCGGTTGGGGGGGGTCAATCAGCCCCAGCATTAT.

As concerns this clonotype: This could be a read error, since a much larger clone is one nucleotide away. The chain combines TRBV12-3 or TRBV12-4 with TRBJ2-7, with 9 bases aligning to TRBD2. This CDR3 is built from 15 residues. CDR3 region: CTSSLGRGGHYEQYF. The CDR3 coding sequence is TGTACCAGCAGCCTCGGGCGGGGGGGTCACTACGAGCAGTACTTC.

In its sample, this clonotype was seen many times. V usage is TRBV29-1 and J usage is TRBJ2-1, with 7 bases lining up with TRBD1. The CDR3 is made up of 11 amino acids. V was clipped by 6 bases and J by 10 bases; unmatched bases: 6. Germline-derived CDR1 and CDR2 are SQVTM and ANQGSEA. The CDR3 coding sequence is TGCAGCGTCAAACAGGGGAGAGAGCAGTTCTTC. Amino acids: CSVKQGREQFF.

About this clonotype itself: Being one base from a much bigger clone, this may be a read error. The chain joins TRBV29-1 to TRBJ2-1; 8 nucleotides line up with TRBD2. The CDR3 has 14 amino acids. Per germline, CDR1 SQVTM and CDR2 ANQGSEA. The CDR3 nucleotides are TGCAACGTTGAAGGGACTAGGGTCTACAATGAGCAGTTCTTC. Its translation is CNVEGTRVYNEQFF.

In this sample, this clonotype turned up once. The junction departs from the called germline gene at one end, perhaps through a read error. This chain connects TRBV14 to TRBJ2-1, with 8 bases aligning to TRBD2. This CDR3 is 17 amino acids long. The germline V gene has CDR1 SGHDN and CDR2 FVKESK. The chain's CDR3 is CDSSQYEAGLAYNEQFF. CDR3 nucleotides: TGTGACAGCAGCCAATACGAGGCTGGACTAGCTTACAATGAGCAGTTCTTC.

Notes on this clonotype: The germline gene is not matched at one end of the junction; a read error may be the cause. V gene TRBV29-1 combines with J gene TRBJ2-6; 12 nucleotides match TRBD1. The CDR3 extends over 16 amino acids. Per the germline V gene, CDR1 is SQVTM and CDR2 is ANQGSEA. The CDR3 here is CRVEGQGAYVANVLTF. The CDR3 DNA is TGCAGGGTTGAGGGACAGGGGGCTTACGTGGCCAACGTCCTGACTTTC.

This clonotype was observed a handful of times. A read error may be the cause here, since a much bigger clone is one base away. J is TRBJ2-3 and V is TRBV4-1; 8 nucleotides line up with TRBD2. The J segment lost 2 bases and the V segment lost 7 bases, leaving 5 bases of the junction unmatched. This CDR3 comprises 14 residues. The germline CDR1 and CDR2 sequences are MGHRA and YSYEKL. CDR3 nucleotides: TGCGCCAGCAACTCTAGCGGGCCCACAGATACGCAGTATTTT. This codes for CASNSSGPTDTQYF.

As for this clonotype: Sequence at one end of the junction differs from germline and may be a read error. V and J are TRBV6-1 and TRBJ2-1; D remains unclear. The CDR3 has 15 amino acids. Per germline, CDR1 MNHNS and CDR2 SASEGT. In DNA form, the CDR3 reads TGTGCCAGCAGCGTGACATGGAGCTCCTACAATGAGCAATTCTTC. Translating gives CASSVTWSSYNEQFF.

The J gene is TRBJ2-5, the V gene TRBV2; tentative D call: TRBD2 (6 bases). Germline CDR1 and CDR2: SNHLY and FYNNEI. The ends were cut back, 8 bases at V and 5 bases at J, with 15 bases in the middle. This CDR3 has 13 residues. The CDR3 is CASSSGTLETQYF. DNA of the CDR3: TGTGCCAGCTCGTCCGGGACTCTGGAGACCCAGTACTTC.

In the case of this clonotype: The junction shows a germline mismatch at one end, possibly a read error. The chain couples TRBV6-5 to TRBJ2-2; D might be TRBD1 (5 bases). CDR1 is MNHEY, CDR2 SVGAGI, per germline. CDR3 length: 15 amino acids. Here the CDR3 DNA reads TGTGTCAGCAGTGCCCAGGGCGCGAACACCGGGGAGCTGTTTTTT. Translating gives CVSSAQGANTGELFF.

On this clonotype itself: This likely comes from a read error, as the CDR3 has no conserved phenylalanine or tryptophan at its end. CDR3 bases: TGTGCCAGCAGTCCCCAGACAGGGTGGGGCACCGGGGAGCTGTTTCTT. Translating it yields CASSPQTGWGTGELFL. The rearrangement uses TRBV12-3 or TRBV12-4 and TRBJ2-2; TRBD1 matches 7 bases. The CDR3 contains 16 residues. Unmatched junction bases numbered 10, after V lost 5 bases and J lost 4 bases.

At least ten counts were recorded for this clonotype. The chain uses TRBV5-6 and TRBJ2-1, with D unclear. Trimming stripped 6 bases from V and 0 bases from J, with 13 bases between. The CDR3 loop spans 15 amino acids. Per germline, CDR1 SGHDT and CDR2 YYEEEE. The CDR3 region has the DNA TGTGCCAGCACCAAACGAGAGTACTCCTACAATGAGCAGTTCTTC. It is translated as CASTKREYSYNEQFF.

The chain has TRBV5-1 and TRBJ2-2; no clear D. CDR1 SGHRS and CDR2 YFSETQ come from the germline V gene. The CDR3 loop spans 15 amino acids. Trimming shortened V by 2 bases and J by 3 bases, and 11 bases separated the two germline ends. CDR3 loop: CASSFNHADTGELFF. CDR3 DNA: TGCGCCAGCAGCTTCAATCACGCGGACACCGGGGAGCTGTTTTTT.

The CDR3 region has the DNA TGTGCCAGCAACTATCTAGCGGGATCCCGATGGGAGCAGTACTTC. As protein: CASNYLAGSRWEQYF. This rearrangement joins TRBV6-2 or TRBV6-3 to TRBJ2-7, with TRBD2 matching over 9 bases. Germline V lookup: CDR1 MNHEY, CDR2 SVGEGT. This CDR3 spans 15 amino acids. V lost 7 bases and J lost 7; bases outside the gene matches: 14.

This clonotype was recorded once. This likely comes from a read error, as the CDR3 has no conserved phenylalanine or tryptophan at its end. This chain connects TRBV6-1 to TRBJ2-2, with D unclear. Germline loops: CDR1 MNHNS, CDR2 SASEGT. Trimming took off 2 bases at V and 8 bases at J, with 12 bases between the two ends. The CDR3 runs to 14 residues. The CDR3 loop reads CASSELRGTGELFS. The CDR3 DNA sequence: TGTGCCAGCAGTGAACTGAGAGGTACAGGGGAGCTGTTTTCT.

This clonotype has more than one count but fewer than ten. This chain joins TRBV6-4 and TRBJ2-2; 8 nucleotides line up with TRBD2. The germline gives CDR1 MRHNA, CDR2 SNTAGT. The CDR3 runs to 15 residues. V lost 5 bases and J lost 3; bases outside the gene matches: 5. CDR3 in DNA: TGTGCCAGCAGTTCCGGGACTAGTGACACCGGGGAGCTGTTTTTT. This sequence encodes CASSSGTSDTGELFF.

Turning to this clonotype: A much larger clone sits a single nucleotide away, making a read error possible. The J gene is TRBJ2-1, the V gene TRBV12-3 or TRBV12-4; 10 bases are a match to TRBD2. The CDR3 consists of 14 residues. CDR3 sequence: CANSPRTSGNEQFF. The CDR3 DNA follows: TGTGCCAACAGTCCCCGGACTAGCGGCAATGAGCAGTTCTTC.

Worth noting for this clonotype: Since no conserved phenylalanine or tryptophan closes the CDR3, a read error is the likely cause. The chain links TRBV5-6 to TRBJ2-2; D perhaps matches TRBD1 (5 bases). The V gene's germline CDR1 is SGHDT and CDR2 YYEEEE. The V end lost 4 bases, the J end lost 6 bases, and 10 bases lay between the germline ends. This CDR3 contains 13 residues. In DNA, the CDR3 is TGTGCCAGCAGCCTGGCAGGGCCCGGGGAGCTGTTTTCT. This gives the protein CASSLAGPGELFS.